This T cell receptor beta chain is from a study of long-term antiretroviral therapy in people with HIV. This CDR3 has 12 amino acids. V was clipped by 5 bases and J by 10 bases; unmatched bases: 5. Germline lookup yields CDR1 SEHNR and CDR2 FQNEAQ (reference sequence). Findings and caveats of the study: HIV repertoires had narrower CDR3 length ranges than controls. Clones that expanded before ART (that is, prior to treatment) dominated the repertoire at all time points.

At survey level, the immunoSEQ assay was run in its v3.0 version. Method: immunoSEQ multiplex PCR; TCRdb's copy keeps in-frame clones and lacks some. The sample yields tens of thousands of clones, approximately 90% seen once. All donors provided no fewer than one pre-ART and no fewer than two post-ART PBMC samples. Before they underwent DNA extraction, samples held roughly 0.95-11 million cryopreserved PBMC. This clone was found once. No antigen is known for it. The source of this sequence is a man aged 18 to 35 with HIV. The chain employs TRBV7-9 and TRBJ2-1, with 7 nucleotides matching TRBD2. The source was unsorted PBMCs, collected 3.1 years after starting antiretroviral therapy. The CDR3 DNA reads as TGTGCCAGCAGCCCCGCGGGAGAGGAGCAGTTCTTC. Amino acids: CASSPAGEEQFF.